The 27 T cell receptor beta chains presented below share a single source sample, sequenced in a study of cytomegalovirus exposure and HLA in healthy donors. The PCR used 60 Vbeta and 13 Jbeta primers. The method was immunoSEQ multiplex PCR; TCRdb's version includes in-frame clones alone and lacks a portion of them. The sample yields 150,000 to 200,000 clones, about 80% seen once. Specimen: PBMCs. The receptors derive from a woman aged 30 to 39 in good health and CMV-seronegative.

This clone was observed a few times. The rearrangement links TRBV6-5 to TRBJ1-2, with 8 positions matching TRBD1. The V gene end was trimmed by 4 bases and the J gene end by 0 bases; junction bases not matched to a gene: 4. Germline V gene sequence: CDR1 MNHEY, CDR2 SVGAGI. This CDR3 comprises 15 residues. The CDR3 region has the DNA TGTGCCAGCAGTTCGGGACAGGCCGCTAACTATGGCTACACCTTC. This translates into CASSSGQAANYGYTF.

The CDR3 DNA sequence: TGTGCCAGCAAAGTCCAGGGTACTGAAAAACTGTTTTTT. This encodes CASKVQGTEKLFF. V is TRBV28 and J is TRBJ1-4; possibly TRBD1 for D (5 bases). Germline assignment: CDR1 MDHEN and CDR2 SYDVKM. V lost 7 bases and J lost 7, with 13 bases in between. CDR3 length: 13 residues.

This chain uses TRBV5-5 with TRBJ2-7; possible D gene TRBD1, 5 bases. Germline CDR1 and CDR2: SGHKS and YYEKEE (reference sequence). V shed 1 base and J shed 6 bases, with 14 bases lying between them. The CDR3 totals 14 residues. DNA of the CDR3: TGTGCCAGCAGCTTGTCAGGGATGGTGGGCGAGCAGTACTTC. It translates to CASSLSGMVGEQYF. The variable domain in full, completed from reference TRBV5-5 and TRBJ2-7, reads DAGVTQSPTHLIKTRGQQVTLRCSPISGHKSVSWYQQVLGQGPQFIFQYYEKEERGRGNFPDRFSARQFPNYSSELNVNALLLGDSALYLCASSLSGMVGEQYFGPGTRLTVT.

The chain carries TRBV4-2 and TRBJ2-3; 8 positions agree with TRBD1. With 4 bases clipped from V and 2 bases from J, the junction kept 5 bases outside the gene matches. Germline CDR1 and CDR2: LGHNA and YNFKEQ. The CDR3 is made up of 15 amino acids. CDR3 DNA: TGTGCCAGCAGCCCGGACAGGGTCGACACAGATACGCAGTATTTT. The encoded protein is CASSPDRVDTDTQYF.

The chain is built from TRBV9 and TRBJ2-3; a weak D match, TRBD1 (6 bases). The CDR3 consists of 13 residues. In germline, CDR1 is SGDLS, CDR2 YYNGEE. The V and J ends lost 3 bases and 8 bases respectively, with 13 bases between them. The CDR3 loop reads CASSDPTGLTQYF. The CDR3 DNA reads TGTGCCAGCAGCGACCCAACAGGGCTTACGCAGTATTTT.

The gene calls are TRBV5-1 and TRBJ2-5; a possible D gene is TRBD2 (6 bases). V was shortened by 2 bases and J by 9 bases, with 14 bases between the two germline ends. This CDR3 is 13 amino acids long. The germline V gene encodes CDR1 SGHRS and CDR2 YFSETQ. The CDR3 region is CASSLQMGEAQYF. The CDR3 region has the DNA TGCGCCAGCAGCTTACAGATGGGGGAGGCCCAGTACTTC. The full variable domain, with the rest looked up from reference TRBV5-1 and TRBJ2-5, is KAGVTQTPRYLIKTRGQQVTLSCSPISGHRSVSWYQQTPGQGLQFLFEYFSETQRNKGNFPGRFSGRQFSNSRSEMNVSTLELGDSALYLCASSLQMGEAQYFGPGTRLLVL.

In the case of this clone: The sample holds other DNA sequences that translate to the same CDR3. J is TRBJ2-5 and V is TRBV15, with unresolved D. Trimming removed 0 bases from V and 1 base from J, with 6 bases in between. From germline, CDR1 is LNHNV and CDR2 YYDKDF (reference sequence). The CDR3 totals 14 residues. This CDR3 reads CATSRDRSQETQYF. CDR3 nucleotide sequence: TGTGCCACCAGCAGAGATAGGAGCCAAGAGACCCAGTACTTC.

The chain carries TRBV19 and TRBJ1-1, with 7 bases aligning to TRBD1. This CDR3 is 16 amino acids long. Germline CDR1 and CDR2: LNHDA and SQIVND (reference sequence). With V trimmed by 2 bases and J by 0 bases, 6 bases remained unmatched. DNA of the CDR3: TGTGCCAGTAGTATAATGGCAGGGGGAGTGAACACTGAAGCTTTCTTT. Protein product: CASSIMAGGVNTEAFF. The complete variable domain, with remaining parts taken from reference TRBV19 and TRBJ1-1, reads DGGITQSPKYLFRKEGQNVTLSCEQNLNHDAMYWYRQDPGQGLRLIYYSQIVNDFQKGDIAEGYSVSREKKESFPLTVTSAQKNPTAFYLCASSIMAGGVNTEAFFGQGTRLTVV.

V is TRBV6-6 and J is TRBJ2-7; D might be TRBD2 (6 bases). The CDR3 totals 15 residues. Germline CDR1 reads MNHNY; CDR2 reads SVGAGI (reference sequence). Trimming left V 0 bases short and J 5 bases short, with 14 bases between. CDR3 nucleotide sequence: TGTGCCAGCAGTTACTCGGGCGGGAAGAACCACGAGCAGTACTTC. It yields the protein CASSYSGGKNHEQYF.

This chain joins TRBV10-2 and TRBJ2-3; D call uncertain. CDR1 is WSHSY, CDR2 SAAADI, per germline. V gave up 5 bases and J gave up 0 bases, with 6 bases separating them. CDR3 length: 13 residues. CDR3 residues: CASSRLSTDTQYF. The CDR3, as DNA: TGCGCCAGCAGTAGACTGAGCACAGATACGCAGTATTTT.

The chain employs TRBV7-2 and TRBJ2-2; 9 nucleotides line up with TRBD1. This CDR3 has 16 amino acids. Trimming cost V 7 bases and J 0 bases; bases outside gene matches: 6. Germline V lookup: CDR1 SGHTA, CDR2 FQGNSA. The CDR3 sequence is CASTPTGGANTGELFF. The DNA of the CDR3 is TGTGCCAGCACCCCAACAGGGGGCGCGAACACCGGGGAGCTGTTTTTT.

The rearrangement links TRBV11-2 to TRBJ2-1, with 7 bases that match TRBD1. The CDR3 extends over 15 amino acids. Losses at the gene ends were 5 bases for V and 3 bases for J; bases not matched to a gene: 7. CDR1 is SGHAT and CDR2 is FQNNGV in the germline V gene. CDR3 DNA: TGTGCCAGCAGCCGGGGACAGATAAACTACAATGAGCAGTTCTTC. Encoded protein: CASSRGQINYNEQFF.

The rearrangement joins TRBV11-2 to TRBJ2-2; TRBD2 aligns across 8 bases. CDR1 is SGHAT, CDR2 FQNNGV, per germline. The CDR3 is made up of 16 amino acids. Trimming cost V 6 bases and J 3 bases; bases outside gene matches: 9. In nucleotides, the CDR3 is TGTGCCAGCAGTCAGGGGCGGGGGGCTGACACCGGGGAGCTGTTTTTT. This gives the protein CASSQGRGADTGELFF.

The sample holds a few counts of this clone. The junction differs from germline at one of its ends, possibly a read error. The gene calls are TRBV6-5 and TRBJ2-4; maybe TRBD1 (6 bases). This CDR3 has 14 residues. In germline, CDR1 is MNHEY, CDR2 SVGAGI. CDR3 sequence (DNA): TGTGCCAGCAGTTATGGGGAAGGGGGAAACAGTCAGTACTTC. Its translation is CASSYGEGGNSQYF.

V usage is TRBV4-3 and J usage is TRBJ2-4; 11 bases agree with TRBD1. V shed 4 bases and J 0 bases; nucleotides not matched to a gene: 11. The CDR3 runs 19 residues. Germline V CDR1 and CDR2: LGHNA, YSLEER. The CDR3 DNA reads as TGCGCCAGCAGCCGAGGGACAGGGGGTGGAGGCATAGCCAAAAACATTCAGTACTTC. Translation: CASSRGTGGGGIAKNIQYF.

This clone was seen a handful of times. The chain is built from TRBV7-9 and TRBJ2-5; TRBD2 agrees at 13 bases. This CDR3 contains 16 residues. With V trimmed by 1 base and J by 2 bases, 1 base remained unmatched. Germline values: CDR1 SEHNR, CDR2 FQNEAQ (reference sequence). CDR3 in amino acids: CASSLEGLAGQETQYF. The CDR3 DNA reads TGTGCCAGCAGCTTAGAGGGACTAGCGGGACAAGAGACCCAGTACTTC.

V is TRBV7-9 and J is TRBJ1-5; 7 bases fit TRBD1. J gave up 0 bases and V 5 bases, and 4 bases lay outside the gene matches. The germline V gene encodes CDR1 SEHNR and CDR2 FQNEAQ (reference sequence). The CDR3 runs 15 residues. The CDR3 region has the DNA TGTGCCAGCAGCCAGGGGGGTTATAGCAATCAGCCCCAGCATTTT. Translation gives CASSQGGYSNQPQHF. The variable domain in full, completed from reference TRBV7-9 and TRBJ1-5, reads DTGVSQNPRHKITKRGQNVTFRCDPISEHNRLYWYRQTLGQGPEFLTYFQNEAQLEKSRLLSDRFSAERPKGSFSTLEIQRTEQGDSAMYLCASSQGGYSNQPQHFGDGTRLSIL.

The CDR3 DNA sequence: TGTGCCAGCAGCTTATGGGCAGAACCCCATCAGCCCCAGCATTTT. Translation: CASSLWAEPHQPQHF. The chain joins TRBV7-3 to TRBJ1-5; D not certain. Germline loops: CDR1 SGHTA, CDR2 FQGTGA. The CDR3 contains 15 residues. V was shortened by 2 bases and J by 5 bases, with 13 bases between the two germline ends.

This chain connects TRBV4-2 to TRBJ2-7; 13 bases align to TRBD2. Germline-derived CDR1 and CDR2 are LGHNA and YNFKEQ. The CDR3 loop spans 16 amino acids. V trimming: 5 bases; J trimming: 5 bases; junction bases outside the gene matches: 9. CDR3 nucleotide sequence: TGTGCCAGCAGCTCAGCCGGGACTAGCGGGATGGACGAGCAGTACTTC. Its translation is CASSSAGTSGMDEQYF.

This clone was seen only a few times. CDR3 in amino acids: CASSQLGAGGSYNEQFF. The DNA for the CDR3 is TGTGCCAGCAGCCAACTGGGAGCAGGGGGCTCCTACAATGAGCAGTTCTTC. The V gene is TRBV14, the J gene TRBJ2-1, with 7 bases fitting TRBD1. Trimming at V came to 2 bases and at J to 0 bases, leaving 7 bases not matched to a gene. Per the germline V gene, CDR1 is SGHDN and CDR2 is FVKESK. This CDR3 region has 17 residues.

This clone was recorded once. The V and J genes are TRBV7-2 and TRBJ2-3; D is perhaps TRBD2 (6 bases). V was clipped by 3 bases and J by 1 base, with 11 bases between them. This CDR3 has 15 amino acids. Germline V gene data show CDR1 as SGHTA and CDR2 as FQGNSA. The CDR3 nucleotides are TGTGCCAGCAGCTTTACCCCTAGCGGCACAGATACGCAGTATTTT. It codes for CASSFTPSGTDTQYF.

A few counts support this clone. This chain joins TRBV7-2 and TRBJ2-3, with 8 bases that match TRBD1. CDR3 length: 15 amino acids. Germline V lookup: CDR1 SGHTA, CDR2 FQGNSA. Trimming cost V 4 bases and J 4 bases; bases outside gene matches: 7. The CDR3 loop is CASSSGQGAADTQYF. The DNA of the CDR3 is TGTGCCAGCAGCTCCGGACAGGGTGCCGCAGATACGCAGTATTTT.

The chain recombines TRBV11-2 with TRBJ1-1; D is perhaps TRBD1 (6 bases). With 1 base removed from V and 6 bases from J, the gap between germline ends came to 9 bases. Germline CDR1 is SGHAT and CDR2 is FQNNGV. The CDR3 extends over 13 amino acids. CDR3 sequence: CASSLGQAAEAFF. CDR3 coding DNA: TGTGCCAGCAGCTTAGGACAGGCGGCTGAAGCTTTCTTT.

This clone showed up just a few times. The chain employs TRBV2 and TRBJ2-7; 7 bases match TRBD1. V shed 7 bases, J shed 3 bases, and the junction held 9 bases outside the gene matches. CDR3 size: 14 residues. CDR1 and CDR2 from the germline V gene are SNHLY and FYNNEI. The CDR3 DNA follows: TGTGCCAGCAAACTCAGGGGGTTACGCTACGAGCAGTACTTC. It translates to CASKLRGLRYEQYF.

The J gene is TRBJ1-3, the V gene TRBV29-1, with D unresolved. CDR3 length equals 15 residues. Trimming shortened V by 5 bases and J by 1 base, and 15 bases separated the two germline ends. Germline CDR1 is SQVTM and CDR2 is ANQGSEA. CDR3 bases: TGCAGCGTTCTTTGGTGGGAGGCATCTGGAAACACCATATATTTT. Residues: CSVLWWEASGNTIYF.

V and J are TRBV28 and TRBJ1-2; D possibly corresponds to TRBD1 (6 bases). Looked up from germline, CDR1 is MDHEN and CDR2 is SYDVKM. The CDR3 has 16 residues. V lost 4 bases, J lost 8 bases, and 23 bases lay in between. CDR3 residues: CASSSGPFTGFGGYTF. The CDR3 DNA follows: TGTGCCAGCAGTTCAGGCCCTTTTACAGGGTTCGGGGGCTACACCTTC.

There are a few counts of this clone. The rearrangement links TRBV6-5 to TRBJ1-2; a possible D gene is TRBD1 (5 bases). CDR1 is MNHEY, CDR2 SVGAGI, per germline. The V end was cut by 4 bases, the J end by 4 bases, with 10 bases between. The CDR3 has 13 amino acids. The CDR3 DNA is TGTGCCAGCAGTTCGTCAGGGATCTATGGCTACACCTTC. Translation gives CASSSSGIYGYTF.